Listed here are 9 T cell receptor beta chains from one sample, sequenced in a study of T cells in Graves' hyperthyroidism and ophthalmopathy. Amplification yielded TCR beta CDR3 regions, with RNA transcripts as the source. With the HTBI primer set, the TCR CDR3 went through a first round of RT-PCR. TCRdb called the multiplex PCR reads again in MiXCR, with one record for every CDR3 protein. This table has 480,000 or so distinct CDR3 sequences, over 45% appearing once. What was sequenced was peripheral blood or thyroid tissue (not recorded which). The receptors originated from an adult woman with Graves' disease, either hyperthyroidism or ophthalmopathy (not recorded which).

V usage is TRBV6-5 and J usage is TRBJ2-5; no firm D call. CDR3 size: 15 residues. Germline V lookup: CDR1 MNHEY, CDR2 SVGAGI. V lost 4 bases to trimming and J lost 4 bases, with 16 bases between them. CDR3 protein: CASSSIPGFGETQYF. CDR3 sequence (DNA): TGTGCCAGCAGTTCAATCCCAGGTTTTGGAGAGACCCAGTACTTC.

This clonotype was seen a single time. The chain combines TRBV7-9 with TRBJ1-2; 8 bases agree with TRBD1. CDR1 is SEHNR and CDR2 is FQNEAQ in the germline V gene (reference sequence). V lost 5 bases, J lost 3 bases, and 8 bases stayed unmatched. The CDR3 consists of 15 residues. CDR3 in amino acids: CASSPWDRSHYGYTF. Here the CDR3 DNA reads TGTGCCAGCAGCCCATGGGACAGGAGCCACTATGGCTACACCTTC.

The chain carries TRBV9 and TRBJ2-2, with TRBD2 identical over 9 bases. Germline loops: CDR1 SGDLS, CDR2 YYNGEE. CDR3 length equals 18 residues. The junction had 9 bases not matched to a gene; V was cut back by 2 bases and J by 1 base. CDR3 protein: CASSVTSGFLRNTGELFF. CDR3 DNA: TGTGCCAGCAGCGTTACTAGCGGGTTCCTGAGGAACACCGGGGAGCTGTTTTTT.

V gene TRBV7-9 combines with J gene TRBJ1-4, with 9 bases fitting TRBD1. Germline V gene data show CDR1 as SEHNR and CDR2 as FQNEAQ (reference sequence). V was pared by 5 bases and J by 7 bases, with 8 bases of the junction left unmatched. The CDR3 spans 15 residues. The CDR3 is CASSHRDRAAEKLFF. For the CDR3, the DNA is TGTGCCAGCAGCCACCGGGACAGGGCGGCTGAAAAACTGTTTTTT.

The CDR3 DNA reads as TGCAGTGCCTACTTAGGACAGACCCAGTACTTC. This codes for CSAYLGQTQYF. The chain uses TRBV20-1 and TRBJ2-5; D gene uncertain. The CDR3 length is 11 residues. Germline V lookup: CDR1 DFQATT, CDR2 SNEGSKA (reference sequence). The V and J ends lost 6 bases and 6 bases respectively, with 11 bases between them.

At least ten counts were recorded for this clonotype. The CDR3 reads CASSSASGRAGELFF. The CDR3 DNA sequence: TGTGCCAGCAGCTCGGCTAGCGGGAGGGCCGGGGAGCTGTTTTTT. The chain employs TRBV5-4 and TRBJ2-2; TRBD2 matches 12 bases. There are 15 residues in the CDR3. Germline CDR1 SGHNT, CDR2 YYREEE (reference sequence). Trimming removed 3 bases from V and 6 bases from J; junction bases left unmatched: 3.

The V call is TRBV5-1, the J call TRBJ1-2; TRBD1 is a possible D gene (5 bases). The CDR3 loop spans 16 amino acids. The germline gives CDR1 SGHRS, CDR2 YFSETQ. The ends were cut back, 0 bases at V and 3 bases at J, with 15 bases in the middle. The chain's CDR3 is CASSLGASGAYYGYTF. The CDR3 DNA reads TGCGCCAGCAGCTTGGGGGCTAGCGGGGCCTACTATGGCTACACCTTC.

This chain uses TRBV7-9 with TRBJ2-3, with D perhaps TRBD2 (5 bases). The CDR3 loop spans 15 amino acids. Germline assignment: CDR1 SEHNR and CDR2 FQNEAQ (reference sequence). The V end was cut by 5 bases, the J end by 1 base, with 13 bases between. CDR3 bases: TGTGCCAGCAGCCACCGGGATTTCGGCACAGATACGCAGTATTTT. Amino acids: CASSHRDFGTDTQYF.

This clonotype was detected ten times or more. The chain uses TRBV12-3 or TRBV12-4 and TRBJ1-2; 10 nucleotides match TRBD1. V gave up 2 bases and J gave up 12 bases; unmatched junction bases: 9. The CDR3 totals 14 residues. The CDR3 sequence is CASSLRDRGPVDTF. Written as DNA, the CDR3 is TGTGCCAGCAGTTTAAGGGACAGGGGTCCCGTGGACACCTTC.